The clone carrying this T cell receptor (beta chain) was recorded only once. Using immunoSEQ multiplex PCR, the repertoire was profiled, and TCRdb retains in-frame clones only, with some absent. The table has over 150,000 clones, about 90% seen once. The record originates from a study of control samples from healthy donors and cancer patients. The clonotype was recovered from a woman between 35 and 50 years old in good health. The sample taken for sequencing was blood.

CDR3 sequence (DNA): TGTGCCAGCAGCGTAGATAGGGCCTGGGTGGAGACCCAGTACTTC. It encodes CASSVDRAWVETQYF. The chain combines TRBV9 with TRBJ2-5; D unclear. V gave up 0 bases and J gave up 5 bases, with 14 bases separating them. Germline V gene lookup returns CDR1 SGDLS and CDR2 YYNGEE. The CDR3 has 15 amino acids. Full variable domain (rest looked up from reference TRBV9 and TRBJ2-5): DSGVTQTPKHLITATGQRVTLRCSPRSGDLSVYWYQQSLDQGLQFLIQYYNGEERAKGNILERFSAQQFPDLHSELNLSSLELGDSALYFCASSVDRAWVETQYFGPGTRLLVL.